This T cell receptor beta chain came from a study of cytomegalovirus exposure and HLA in healthy donors. Study outcomes and limitations: Later analysis demonstrated an association between a missense DCLRE1C variant and TCR beta V- and J-gene trimming. Productive rates of about 90% or about 30% were seen for most TCR beta V segments in an earlier analysis.

Germline loops: CDR1 SNHLY, CDR2 FYNNEI. CDR3 size: 13 residues. The primer mix had 60 Vbeta and 13 Jbeta primers. Produced via immunoSEQ multiplex PCR; TCRdb's table is partial and in-frame only. There are roughly 150,000 clones in the sample; 82% occur only once, and about 1.6% lies in the top ten. As concerns this clone: The target antigen is unknown. One junction end disagrees with the germline gene, perhaps due to a read error.

The sequence was obtained from a girl under 18 in good health and CMV-seropositive. The rearrangement joins TRBV2 to TRBJ2-5; D is unclear. Input material: PBMCs. The CDR3: CASNEGFGETQYF. In DNA, the CDR3 is TGTGCCAGCAATGAAGGGTTCGGGGAGACCCAGTACTTC.